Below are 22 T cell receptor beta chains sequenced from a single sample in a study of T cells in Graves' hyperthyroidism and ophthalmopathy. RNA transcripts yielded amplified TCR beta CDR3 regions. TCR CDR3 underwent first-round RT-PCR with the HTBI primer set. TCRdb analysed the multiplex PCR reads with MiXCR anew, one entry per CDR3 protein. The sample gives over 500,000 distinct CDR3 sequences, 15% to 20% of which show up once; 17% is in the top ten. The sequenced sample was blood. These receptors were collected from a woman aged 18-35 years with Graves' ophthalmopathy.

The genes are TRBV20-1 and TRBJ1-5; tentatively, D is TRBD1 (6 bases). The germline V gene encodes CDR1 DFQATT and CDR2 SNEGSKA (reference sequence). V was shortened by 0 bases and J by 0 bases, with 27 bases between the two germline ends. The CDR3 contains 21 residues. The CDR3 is CSAREARTGRGKVYSNQPQHF. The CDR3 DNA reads TGCAGTGCTAGAGAAGCGCGGACGGGAAGGGGGAAGGTCTATAGCAATCAGCCCCAGCATTTT.

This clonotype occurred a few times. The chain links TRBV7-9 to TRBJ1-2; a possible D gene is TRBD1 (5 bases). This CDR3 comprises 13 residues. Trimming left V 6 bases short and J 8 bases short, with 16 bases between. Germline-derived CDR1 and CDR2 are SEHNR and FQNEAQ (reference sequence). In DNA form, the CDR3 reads TGTGCCAGCAGTTTACCGTCGACAGTCGGCTACACCTTC. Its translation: CASSLPSTVGYTF. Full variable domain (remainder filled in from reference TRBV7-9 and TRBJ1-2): DTGVSQNPRHKITKRGQNVTFRCDPISEHNRLYWYRQTLGQGPEFLTYFQNEAQLEKSRLLSDRFSAERPKGSFSTLEIQRTEQGDSAMYLCASSLPSTVGYTFGSGTRLTVV.

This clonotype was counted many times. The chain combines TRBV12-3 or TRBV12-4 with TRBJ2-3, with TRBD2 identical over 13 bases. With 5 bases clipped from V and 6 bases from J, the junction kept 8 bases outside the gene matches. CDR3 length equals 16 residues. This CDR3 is CASSPGTSGIEDTQYF. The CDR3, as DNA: TGTGCCAGCAGTCCCGGGACTAGCGGGATTGAGGATACGCAGTATTTT.

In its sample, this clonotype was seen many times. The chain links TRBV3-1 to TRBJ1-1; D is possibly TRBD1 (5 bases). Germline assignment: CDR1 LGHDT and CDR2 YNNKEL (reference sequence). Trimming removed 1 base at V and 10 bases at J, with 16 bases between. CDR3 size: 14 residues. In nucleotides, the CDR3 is TGTGCCAGCAGCCAAGTGCCTCCGGCAGGGAGAGCTTTCTTT. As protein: CASSQVPPAGRAFF.

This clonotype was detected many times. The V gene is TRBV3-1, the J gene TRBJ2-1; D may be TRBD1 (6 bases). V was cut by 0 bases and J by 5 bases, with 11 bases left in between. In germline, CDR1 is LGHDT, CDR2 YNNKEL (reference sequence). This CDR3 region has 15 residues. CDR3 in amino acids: CASSQDLGANNEQFF. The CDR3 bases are TGTGCCAGCAGCCAAGATTTGGGGGCTAACAATGAGCAGTTCTTC.

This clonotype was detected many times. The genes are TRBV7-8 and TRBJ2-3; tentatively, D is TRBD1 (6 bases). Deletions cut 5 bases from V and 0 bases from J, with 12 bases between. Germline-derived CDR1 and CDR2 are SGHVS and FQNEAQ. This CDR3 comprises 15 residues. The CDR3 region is CASSAPGDSTDTQYF. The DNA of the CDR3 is TGTGCCAGCAGCGCCCCAGGGGATAGCACAGATACGCAGTATTTT.

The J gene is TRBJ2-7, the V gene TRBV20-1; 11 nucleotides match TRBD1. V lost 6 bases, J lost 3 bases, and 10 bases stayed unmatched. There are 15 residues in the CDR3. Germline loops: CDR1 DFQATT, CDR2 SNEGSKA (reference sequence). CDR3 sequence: CSADAGTGGGYEQYF. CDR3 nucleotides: TGCAGTGCGGACGCCGGGACAGGGGGGGGCTACGAGCAGTACTTC.

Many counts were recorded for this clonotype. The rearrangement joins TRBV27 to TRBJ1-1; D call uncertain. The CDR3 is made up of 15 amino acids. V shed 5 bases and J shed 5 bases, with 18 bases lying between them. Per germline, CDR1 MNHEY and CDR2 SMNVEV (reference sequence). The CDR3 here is CASSPLDRRGTEAFF. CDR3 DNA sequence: TGTGCCAGCAGTCCCCTCGACCGGAGAGGGACTGAAGCTTTCTTT.

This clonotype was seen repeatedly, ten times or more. CDR3 in amino acids: CASSSTLEGTEAFF. The CDR3 nucleotides read TGTGCCAGCAGCTCAACACTGGAGGGCACTGAAGCTTTCTTT. This chain uses TRBV6-2 or TRBV6-3 with TRBJ1-1, with D unclear. The germline V gene encodes CDR1 MNHEY and CDR2 SVGEGT. There are 14 residues in the CDR3. V lost 6 bases, J lost 4 bases, and 15 bases lay in between.

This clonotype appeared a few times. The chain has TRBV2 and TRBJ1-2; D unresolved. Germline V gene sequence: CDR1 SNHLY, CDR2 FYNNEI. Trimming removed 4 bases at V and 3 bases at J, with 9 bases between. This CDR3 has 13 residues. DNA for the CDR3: TGTGCCAGCAGTGTTGGGCAATACTATGGCTACACCTTC. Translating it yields CASSVGQYYGYTF.

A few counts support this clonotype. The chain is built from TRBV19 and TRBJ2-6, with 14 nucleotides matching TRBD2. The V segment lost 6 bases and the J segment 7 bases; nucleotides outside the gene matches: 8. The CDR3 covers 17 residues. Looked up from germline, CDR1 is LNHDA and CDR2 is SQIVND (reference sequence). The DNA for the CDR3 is TGTGCCAGTAGGCGACGGACTAGCGGGAGGCAAGCCAACGTCCTGACTTTC. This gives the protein CASRRRTSGRQANVLTF.

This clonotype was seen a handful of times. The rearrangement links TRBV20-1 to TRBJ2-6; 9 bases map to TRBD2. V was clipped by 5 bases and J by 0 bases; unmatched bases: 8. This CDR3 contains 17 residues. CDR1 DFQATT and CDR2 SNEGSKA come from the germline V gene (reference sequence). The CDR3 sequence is CSARRSGGISGANVLTF. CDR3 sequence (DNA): TGCAGTGCTCGGAGAAGCGGGGGGATCTCTGGGGCCAACGTCCTGACTTTC.

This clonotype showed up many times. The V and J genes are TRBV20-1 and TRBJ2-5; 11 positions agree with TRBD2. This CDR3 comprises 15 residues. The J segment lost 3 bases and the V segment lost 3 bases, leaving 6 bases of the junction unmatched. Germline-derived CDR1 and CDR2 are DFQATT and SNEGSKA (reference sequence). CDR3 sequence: CSASLAGGLKETQYF. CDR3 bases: TGCAGTGCTAGCTTAGCGGGGGGGCTGAAAGAGACCCAGTACTTC.

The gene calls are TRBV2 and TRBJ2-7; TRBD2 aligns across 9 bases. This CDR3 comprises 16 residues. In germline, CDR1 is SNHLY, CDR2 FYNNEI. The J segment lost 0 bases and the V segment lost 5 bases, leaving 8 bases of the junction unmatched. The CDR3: CASSRSSGGTSYEQYF. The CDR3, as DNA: TGTGCCAGCAGTAGAAGTAGCGGGGGAACCTCCTACGAGCAGTACTTC. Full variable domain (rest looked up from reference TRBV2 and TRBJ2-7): EPEVTQTPSHQVTQMGQEVILRCVPISNHLYFYWYRQILGQKVEFLVSFYNNEISEKSEIFDDQFSVERPDGSNFTLKIRSTKLEDSAMYFCASSRSSGGTSYEQYFGPGTRLTVT.

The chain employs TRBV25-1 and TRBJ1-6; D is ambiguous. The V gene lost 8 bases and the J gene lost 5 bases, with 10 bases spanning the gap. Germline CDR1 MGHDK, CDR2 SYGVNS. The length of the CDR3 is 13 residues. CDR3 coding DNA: TGTGCCAGCGCTACCGGGAATAATTCACCCCTCCACTTT. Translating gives CASATGNNSPLHF.

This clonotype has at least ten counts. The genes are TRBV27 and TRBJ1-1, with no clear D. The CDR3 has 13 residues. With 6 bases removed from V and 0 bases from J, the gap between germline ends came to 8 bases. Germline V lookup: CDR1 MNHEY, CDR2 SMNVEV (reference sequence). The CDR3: CASRIQLNTEAFF. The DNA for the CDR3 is TGTGCCAGCAGAATCCAATTGAACACTGAAGCTTTCTTT.

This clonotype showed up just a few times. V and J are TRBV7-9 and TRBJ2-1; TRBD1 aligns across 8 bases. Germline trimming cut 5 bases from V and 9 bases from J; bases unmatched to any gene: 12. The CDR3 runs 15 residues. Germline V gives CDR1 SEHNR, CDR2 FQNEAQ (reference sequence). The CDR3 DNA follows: TGTGCCAGCAGCCATGGACAGGGAACAATTCGTGAGCAGTTCTTC. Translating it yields CASSHGQGTIREQFF.

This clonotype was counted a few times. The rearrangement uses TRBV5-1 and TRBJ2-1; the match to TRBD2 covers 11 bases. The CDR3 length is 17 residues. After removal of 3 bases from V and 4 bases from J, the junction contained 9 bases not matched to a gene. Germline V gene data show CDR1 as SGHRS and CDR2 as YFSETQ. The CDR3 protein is CASSSPPGTSGYNEQFF. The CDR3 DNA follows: TGCGCCAGCAGCTCGCCTCCCGGGACTAGCGGATACAATGAGCAGTTCTTC.

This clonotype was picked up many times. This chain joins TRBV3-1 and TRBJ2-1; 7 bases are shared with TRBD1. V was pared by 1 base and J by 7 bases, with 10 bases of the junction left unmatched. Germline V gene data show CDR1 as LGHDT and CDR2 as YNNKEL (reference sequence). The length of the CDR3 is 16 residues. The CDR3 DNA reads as TGTGCCAGCAGCCAAGTGACAGGGATTTTTAAGAATGAGCAGTTCTTC. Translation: CASSQVTGIFKNEQFF.

CDR3 bases: TGTGCCAGCAGCGGGTGGAGCACGGCGGGGAGTCAGCCCCAGCATTTT. Translation gives CASSGWSTAGSQPQHF. The rearrangement uses TRBV5-6 and TRBJ1-5; D is undetermined. The CDR3 loop spans 16 amino acids. Between the trimmed V and J ends, which lost 4 bases and 6 bases, there was a span of 20 bases. Germline lookup yields CDR1 SGHDT and CDR2 YYEEEE.

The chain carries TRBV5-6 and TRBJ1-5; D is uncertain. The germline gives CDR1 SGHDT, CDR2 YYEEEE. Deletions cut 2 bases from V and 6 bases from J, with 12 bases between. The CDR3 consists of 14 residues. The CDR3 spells CASSLKQGSQPQHF. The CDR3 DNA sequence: TGTGCCAGCAGCTTAAAGCAAGGAAGTCAGCCCCAGCATTTT.

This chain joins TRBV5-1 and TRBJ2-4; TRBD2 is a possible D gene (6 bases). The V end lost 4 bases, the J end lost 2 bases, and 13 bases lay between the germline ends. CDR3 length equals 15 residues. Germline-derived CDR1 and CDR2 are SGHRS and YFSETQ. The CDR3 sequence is CASSDGGMTKNIQYF. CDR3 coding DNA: TGCGCCAGCAGCGACGGGGGTATGACCAAAAACATTCAGTACTTC.